This passage covers 18 T cell receptor beta chains from one sample sequenced in a study of T-cell reconstitution after alpha-beta-depleted transplantation in children. It was with unique molecular identifiers that the TCRbeta library was prepared. MiXCR, applied by TCRdb to the PCR reads, yields one record per CDR3 protein. The table includes a few hundred thousand distinct CDR3 sequences, roughly 27% detected once. The source material was PBMCs, sampled before TCRalphabeta/CD19-depleted stem cell transplant. Receptors originate from a boy under two years old with Wiskott-Aldrich syndrome, due to receive a stem cell transplant.

The chain recombines TRBV4-2 with TRBJ2-3; 11 bases are a match to TRBD2. Trimming took 4 bases from V and 2 from J; bases not matched to a gene: 8. Germline assignment: CDR1 LGHNA and CDR2 YNFKEQ. The CDR3 contains 17 residues. CDR3 amino acids: CASSPQGTSGPTDTQYF. CDR3 bases: TGTGCCAGCAGCCCCCAAGGGACTAGCGGCCCCACAGATACGCAGTATTTT.

The chain recombines TRBV7-9 with TRBJ2-2; D gene uncertain. V was cut by 4 bases and J by 7 bases, with 13 bases left in between. The CDR3 is 14 residues long. CDR1 and CDR2 from the germline V gene are SEHNR and FQNEAQ (reference sequence). The CDR3 nucleotides are TGTGCCAGCAGCTACGAAAGCCCTATCGGGGAGCTGTTTTTT. Its translation: CASSYESPIGELFF.

The chain carries TRBV5-1 and TRBJ2-3, with 12 bases matching TRBD2. Germline V CDR1 and CDR2: SGHRS, YFSETQ. V lost 7 bases, J lost 3 bases, and 9 bases stayed unmatched. The CDR3 extends over 16 amino acids. The chain's CDR3 is CASSSLTSGRTDTQYF. Written as DNA, the CDR3 is TGCGCCAGCTCCTCCCTGACTAGCGGGAGAACAGATACGCAGTATTTT.

The rearrangement links TRBV7-9 to TRBJ2-1; D gene ambiguous. V lost 1 base, J lost 9 bases, and 7 bases lay in between. Germline V CDR1 and CDR2: SEHNR, FQNEAQ (reference sequence). The CDR3 runs 12 residues. CDR3 in DNA: TGTGCCAGCAGCTTAGAAGTTAGTGAGCAGTTCTTC. Translated, it gives CASSLEVSEQFF. The variable domain in full, with the rest retrieved from reference TRBV7-9 and TRBJ2-1, is DTGVSQNPRHKITKRGQNVTFRCDPISEHNRLYWYRQTLGQGPEFLTYFQNEAQLEKSRLLSDRFSAERPKGSFSTLEIQRTEQGDSAMYLCASSLEVSEQFFGPGTRLTVL.

This clonotype was observed a handful of times. This chain joins TRBV12-3 or TRBV12-4 and TRBJ2-7; D unresolved. Trimming cost V 6 bases and J 6 bases, with 15 bases left between them. The CDR3 totals 13 residues. Here the CDR3 reads CASSLLFGREQYF. The CDR3 DNA reads as TGTGCCAGCAGCCTCCTATTTGGGCGCGAGCAGTACTTC.

V gene TRBV7-2 combines with J gene TRBJ2-2, with a possible D match to TRBD1 (6 bases). Germline CDR1 and CDR2: SGHTA and FQGNSA. The V end was cut by 5 bases, the J end by 3 bases, with 10 bases between. The CDR3 sequence is 14 residues long. The CDR3 loop is CASSIRQDTGELFF. DNA of the CDR3: TGTGCCAGCAGCATCAGACAGGACACCGGGGAGCTGTTTTTT.

The rearrangement joins TRBV12-3 or TRBV12-4 to TRBJ2-5; tentative D call: TRBD1 (6 bases). The CDR3 covers 17 residues. Trimming removed 4 bases from V and 0 bases from J, with 18 bases in between. The CDR3 region is CASSSWGPGRDQETQYF. DNA of the CDR3: TGTGCCAGCAGTTCATGGGGGCCGGGACGGGACCAAGAGACCCAGTACTTC.

This clonotype was found a few times. V gene TRBV20-1 combines with J gene TRBJ2-1, with 10 bases identical to TRBD2. Per the germline V gene, CDR1 is DFQATT and CDR2 is SNEGSKA (reference sequence). Trimming removed 6 bases from V and 7 bases from J; junction bases left unmatched: 9. This CDR3 has 14 amino acids. CDR3 sequence: CSATSASGSNEQFF. The CDR3 coding sequence is TGCAGTGCCACGTCGGCTAGCGGGAGTAATGAGCAGTTCTTC.

This chain connects TRBV7-6 to TRBJ2-5, with D maybe TRBD1 (6 bases). The CDR3 is 17 amino acids. V lost 3 bases and J 5 bases, leaving 22 bases between the germline ends. Per the germline V gene, CDR1 is SGHVS and CDR2 is FNYEAQ. The CDR3 DNA reads as TGTGCCAGCAGCTTTGACTCAGGGGTTGGCTGCAAGGAGACCCAGTACTTC. This sequence encodes CASSFDSGVGCKETQYF.

The chain joins TRBV28 to TRBJ1-2, with 7 bases aligning to TRBD1. The germline V gene has CDR1 MDHEN and CDR2 SYDVKM. CDR3 length: 17 residues. V shed 5 bases and J 5 bases; nucleotides not matched to a gene: 17. The CDR3 nucleotides are TGTGCCAGCAGTGGATACAGGGGCCGAGCTCCCGATTATGGCTACACCTTC. Translation gives CASSGYRGRAPDYGYTF.

The chain joins TRBV12-3 or TRBV12-4 to TRBJ2-7; 10 bases line up with TRBD2. The J segment lost 5 bases and the V segment lost 3 bases, leaving 10 bases of the junction unmatched. This CDR3 region has 16 residues. CDR3 sequence reads: CASSFRGAGGPHEQYF. In DNA form, the CDR3 reads TGTGCCAGCAGTTTTAGAGGAGCGGGAGGGCCCCACGAGCAGTACTTC.

This clonotype occurred a few times. The chain employs TRBV28 and TRBJ2-7; 7 nucleotides align to TRBD1. The CDR3 loop spans 17 amino acids. J lost 1 base, V lost 0 bases, and 9 bases had no gene match. Germline CDR1 and CDR2: MDHEN and SYDVKM. The CDR3 protein is CASSLWSTGTPSYEQYF. For the CDR3, the DNA is TGTGCCAGCAGTTTATGGTCGACAGGGACCCCTTCCTACGAGCAGTACTTC. Drawing the rest from reference TRBV28 and TRBJ2-7, the complete variable domain is DVKVTQSSRYLVKRTGEKVFLECVQDMDHENMFWYRQDPGLGLRLIYFSYDVKMKEKGDIPEGYSVSREKKERFSLILESASTNQTSMYLCASSLWSTGTPSYEQYFGPGTRLTVT.

This clonotype was detected a few times. The chain uses TRBV5-1 and TRBJ1-5; TRBD1 is a possible D gene (6 bases). This CDR3 is 15 amino acids long. Germline V lookup: CDR1 SGHRS, CDR2 YFSETQ. V gave up 1 base and J gave up 2 bases, with 10 bases separating them. DNA for the CDR3: TGCGCCAGCAGCTTGACAGGGCTGGGCAATCAGCCCCAGCATTTT. This encodes CASSLTGLGNQPQHF.

This clonotype was observed a handful of times. V and J are TRBV7-3 and TRBJ2-1; unclear D gene. V was shortened by 1 base and J by 7 bases, with 8 bases between the two germline ends. CDR1 and CDR2 from the germline V gene are SGHTA and FQGTGA. The CDR3 has 13 amino acids. CDR3 coding DNA: TGTGCCAGCAGCTTAATGCCTAGGAATGAGCAGTTCTTC. This sequence encodes CASSLMPRNEQFF. Full variable domain (rest looked up from reference TRBV7-3 and TRBJ2-1): GAGVSQTPSNKVTEKGKYVELRCDPISGHTALYWYRQSLGQGPEFLIYFQGTGAADDSGLPNDRFFAVRPEGSVSTLKIQRTERGDSAVYLCASSLMPRNEQFFGPGTRLTVL.

This chain uses TRBV6-2 or TRBV6-3 with TRBJ2-2; no firm D call. The V end lost 7 bases, the J end lost 8 bases, and 20 bases lay between the germline ends. Germline values: CDR1 MNHEY, CDR2 SVGEGT. This CDR3 has 15 amino acids. CDR3 nucleotides: TGTGCCAGCACCCTGATGAGCTCTCTAAATGGGGAGCTGTTTTTT. It encodes CASTLMSSLNGELFF.

The chain couples TRBV7-9 to TRBJ1-2; unclear D gene. The CDR3 extends over 14 amino acids. Germline V gene lookup returns CDR1 SEHNR and CDR2 FQNEAQ (reference sequence). V dropped 3 bases and J dropped 4 bases, with 12 bases sitting between them. The CDR3 sequence is CASSFPARSYGYTF. DNA of the CDR3: TGTGCCAGCAGCTTCCCGGCCAGGAGCTATGGCTACACCTTC.

The CDR3, as DNA: TGTGCCAGTAGCCCTAGGACAGGGGAATTAAATGAGCAGTTCTTC. This gives the protein CASSPRTGELNEQFF. The chain links TRBV19 to TRBJ2-1, with TRBD1 matching over 9 bases. The V gene's germline CDR1 is LNHDA and CDR2 SQIVND (reference sequence). The CDR3 runs to 15 residues. V shed 6 bases and J 7 bases; nucleotides not matched to a gene: 10.

This clonotype was found a few times. V is TRBV2 and J is TRBJ2-7; D is unclear. The CDR3 length is 11 residues. V lost 7 bases and J 5 bases, leaving 9 bases between the germline ends. The germline V gene encodes CDR1 SNHLY and CDR2 FYNNEI. The CDR3 loop reads CASKADHEQYF. CDR3 nucleotides: TGTGCCAGCAAGGCGGATCACGAGCAGTACTTC.